The 9 T cell receptor beta chains given below trace back to one sample, sequenced in a study of cytomegalovirus exposure and HLA in healthy donors. It was with 60 Vbeta and 13 Jbeta primers that the PCR ran. Profiled with immunoSEQ multiplex PCR; TCRdb holds only in-frame clones, not every one. This sample has roughly 200,000 clones, with 9.5% found just once. Material for sequencing was PBMCs. The receptors were sampled from a woman in her twenties or thirties in good health and CMV-seropositive.

This sequence joins TRBV6-5 and TRBJ2-7; 10 bases map to TRBD1. This CDR3 has 15 residues. Germline V gene data show CDR1 as MNHEY and CDR2 as SVGAGI. V shed 0 bases and J 4 bases; nucleotides not matched to a gene: 3. The chain's CDR3 is CASSYSTGGQYEQYF. CDR3 sequence (DNA): TGTGCCAGCAGTTACTCGACAGGGGGCCAATACGAGCAGTACTTC.

This clone has more than one count but fewer than ten. The rearrangement links TRBV6-6 to TRBJ1-1; 7 bases map to TRBD1. V lost 5 bases and J lost 2; bases outside the gene matches: 8. CDR1 is MNHNY, CDR2 SVGAGI, per germline (reference sequence). This CDR3 comprises 15 residues. Here the CDR3 DNA reads TGTGCCAGCAGTACCCGACAGGGCGCAAACACTGAAGCTTTCTTT. This encodes CASSTRQGANTEAFF.

CDR3 bases: TGTGCCATCAGTGACAATAGCAATCAGCCCCAGCATTTT. Translating it yields CAISDNSNQPQHF. The rearrangement links TRBV10-3 to TRBJ1-5; D gene uncertain. The CDR3 consists of 13 residues. CDR1 ENHRY and CDR2 SYGVKD come from the germline V gene. Trimming shortened V by 3 bases and J by 0 bases, and 3 bases separated the two germline ends.

There are a few counts of this clone. This chain uses TRBV30 with TRBJ2-3, with a weak D call TRBD2 (6 bases). The CDR3 is 14 amino acids. From germline, CDR1 is GTSNPN and CDR2 SVGIG (reference sequence). Trimming took off 5 bases at V and 2 bases at J, with 14 bases between the two ends. Here the CDR3 reads CAWRLGGATDTQYF. CDR3 coding DNA: TGTGCCTGGCGTCTTGGCGGGGCCACAGATACGCAGTATTTT.

The rearrangement joins TRBV11-2 to TRBJ1-3; tentatively, D is TRBD1 (6 bases). CDR1 is SGHAT, CDR2 FQNNGV, per germline. Trimming removed 0 bases at V and 0 bases at J, with 9 bases between. This CDR3 is 16 amino acids long. The CDR3 nucleotides are TGTGCCAGCAGCTTAGAAGTGGGACACTCTGGAAACACCATATATTTT. Protein product: CASSLEVGHSGNTIYF.

The chain joins TRBV19 to TRBJ2-7; 10 bases match TRBD1. V gave up 5 bases and J gave up 3 bases; unmatched junction bases: 7. This CDR3 contains 15 residues. Germline loops: CDR1 LNHDA, CDR2 SQIVND (reference sequence). The CDR3 nucleotides are TGTGCCAGTAGTCCCCGGGACAGGGGCGGCTACGAGCAGTACTTC. It translates to CASSPRDRGGYEQYF.

This clone was seen more than once but under ten times. The chain uses TRBV5-1 and TRBJ2-1; 7 nucleotides align to TRBD1. Germline V gene sequence: CDR1 SGHRS, CDR2 YFSETQ. Trimming took 4 bases from V and 6 from J; bases not matched to a gene: 7. The length of the CDR3 is 14 residues. DNA for the CDR3: TGCGCCAGCAGCACACAGGGGCCCGTCAATGAGCAGTTCTTC. It specifies CASSTQGPVNEQFF.

Written as DNA, the CDR3 is TGTGCCAGCTCACCATCAGGCCTTGGCTATGGCTACACCTTC. Its protein is CASSPSGLGYGYTF. V usage is TRBV18 and J usage is TRBJ1-2; D call uncertain. The CDR3 is 14 amino acids. V dropped 2 bases and J dropped 4 bases, with 11 bases sitting between them. CDR1 and CDR2 (germline): KGHSH, LQKENI.

The chain combines TRBV19 with TRBJ2-1; 13 nucleotides line up with TRBD2. The CDR3 has 14 residues. Per germline, CDR1 LNHDA and CDR2 SQIVND (reference sequence). V was pared by 6 bases and J by 7 bases, with 3 bases of the junction left unmatched. The CDR3 loop is CASRWTSGSNEQFF. DNA of the CDR3: TGTGCCAGTAGGTGGACTAGCGGGAGTAATGAGCAGTTCTTC.